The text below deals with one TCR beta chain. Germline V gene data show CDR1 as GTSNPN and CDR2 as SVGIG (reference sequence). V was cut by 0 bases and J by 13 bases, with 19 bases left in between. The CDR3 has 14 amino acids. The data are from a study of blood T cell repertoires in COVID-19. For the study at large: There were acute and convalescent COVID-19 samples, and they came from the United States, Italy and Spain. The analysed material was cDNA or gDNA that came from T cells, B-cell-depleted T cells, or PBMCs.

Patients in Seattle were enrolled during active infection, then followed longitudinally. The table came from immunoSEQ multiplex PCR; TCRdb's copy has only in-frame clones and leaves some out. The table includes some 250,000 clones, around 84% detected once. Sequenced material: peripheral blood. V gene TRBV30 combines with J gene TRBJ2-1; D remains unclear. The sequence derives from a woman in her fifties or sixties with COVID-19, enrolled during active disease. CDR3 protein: CAWSVSWATTYQFF. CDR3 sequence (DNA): TGTGCCTGGAGTGTGTCATGGGCCACAACTTATCAGTTCTTC.